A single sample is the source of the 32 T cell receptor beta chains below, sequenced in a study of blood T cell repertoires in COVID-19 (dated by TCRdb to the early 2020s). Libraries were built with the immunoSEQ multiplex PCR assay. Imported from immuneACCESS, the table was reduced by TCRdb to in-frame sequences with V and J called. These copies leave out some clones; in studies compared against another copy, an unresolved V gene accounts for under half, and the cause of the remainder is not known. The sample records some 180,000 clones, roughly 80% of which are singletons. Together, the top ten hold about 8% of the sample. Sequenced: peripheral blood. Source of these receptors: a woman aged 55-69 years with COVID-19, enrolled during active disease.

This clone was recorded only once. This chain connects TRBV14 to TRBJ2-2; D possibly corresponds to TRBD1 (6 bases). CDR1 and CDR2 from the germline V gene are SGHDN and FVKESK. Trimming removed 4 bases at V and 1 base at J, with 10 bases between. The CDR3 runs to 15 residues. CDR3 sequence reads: CASSLRTVNTGELFF. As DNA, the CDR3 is TGTGCCAGCAGCCTCAGGACAGTGAACACCGGGGAGCTGTTTTTT.

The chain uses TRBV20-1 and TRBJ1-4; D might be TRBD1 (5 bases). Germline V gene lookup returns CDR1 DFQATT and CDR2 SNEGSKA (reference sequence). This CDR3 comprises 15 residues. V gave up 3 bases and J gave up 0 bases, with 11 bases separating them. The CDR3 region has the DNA TGCAGTGCTAGTTCCCAGGGAACAACTAATGAAAAACTGTTTTTT. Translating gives CSASSQGTTNEKLFF.

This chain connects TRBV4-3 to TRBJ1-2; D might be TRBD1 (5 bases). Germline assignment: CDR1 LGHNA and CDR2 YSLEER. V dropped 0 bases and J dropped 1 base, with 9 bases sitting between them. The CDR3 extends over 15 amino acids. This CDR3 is CASSQDQGRNYGYTF. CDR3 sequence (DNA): TGCGCCAGCAGCCAAGATCAGGGCCGTAACTATGGCTACACCTTC.

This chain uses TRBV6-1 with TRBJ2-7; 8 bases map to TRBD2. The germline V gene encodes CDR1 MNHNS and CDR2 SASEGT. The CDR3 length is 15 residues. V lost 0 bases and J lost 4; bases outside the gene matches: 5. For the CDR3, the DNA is TGTGCCAGCAGTGAAGCGACGGGGGGGCCTTACGAGCAGTACGTC. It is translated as CASSEATGGPYEQYV.

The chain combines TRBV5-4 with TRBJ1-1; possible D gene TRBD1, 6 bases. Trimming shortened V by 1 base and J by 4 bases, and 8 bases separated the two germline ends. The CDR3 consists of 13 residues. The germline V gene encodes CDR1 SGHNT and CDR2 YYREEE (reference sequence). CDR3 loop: CASSLQGSTEAFF. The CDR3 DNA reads TGTGCCAGCAGCTTGCAGGGGAGCACTGAAGCTTTCTTT.

Here the CDR3 reads CASSQGSGNTGELFF. CDR3 sequence (DNA): TGCGCCAGCAGCCAAGGTTCAGGGAACACCGGGGAGCTGTTTTTT. The V and J genes are TRBV4-3 and TRBJ2-2; D is undetermined. Per the germline V gene, CDR1 is LGHNA and CDR2 is YSLEER. V was pared by 1 base and J by 1 base, with 7 bases between. The CDR3 runs to 15 residues.

The CDR3, as DNA: TGTGCCAGCAGCTTAACCCAGGGGGCGGGTTCGGACACTGAAGCTTTCTTT. Its protein product is CASSLTQGAGSDTEAFF. V gene TRBV7-9 combines with J gene TRBJ1-1, with TRBD1 matching over 8 bases. This CDR3 is 17 amino acids long. Germline trimming cut 2 bases from V and 3 bases from J; bases unmatched to any gene: 11. The germline V gene encodes CDR1 SEHNR and CDR2 FQNEAQ (reference sequence).

The CDR3 nucleotides are TGTGCCAGAGCGGAGGGACAGGGGCCTCAGGGGAATGAAAAACTGTTTTTT. Encoded protein: CARAEGQGPQGNEKLFF. V is TRBV7-5 and J is TRBJ1-4; the D call TRBD1 from the table was never checked on the DNA. TRBV7-5 is a recognized pseudogene. The CDR3 covers 17 residues.

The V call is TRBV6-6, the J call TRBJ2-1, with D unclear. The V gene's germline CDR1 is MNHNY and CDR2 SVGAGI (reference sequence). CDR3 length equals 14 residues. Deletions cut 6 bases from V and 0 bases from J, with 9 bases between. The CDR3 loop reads CASSPASSYNEQFF. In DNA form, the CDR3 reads TGTGCCAGCAGCCCTGCTAGCTCCTACAATGAGCAGTTCTTC.

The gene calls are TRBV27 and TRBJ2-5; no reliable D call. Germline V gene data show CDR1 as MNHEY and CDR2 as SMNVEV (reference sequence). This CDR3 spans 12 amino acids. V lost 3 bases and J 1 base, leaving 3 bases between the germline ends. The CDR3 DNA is TGTGCCAGCAGTTTCCTCCAAGAGACCCAGTACTTC. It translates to CASSFLQETQYF.

This chain's CDR3 is CASSLGLAGAGELFF. DNA of the CDR3: TGTGCCAGCAGTCTAGGACTAGCGGGCGCCGGGGAGCTGTTTTTT. The genes are TRBV6-2 or TRBV6-3 and TRBJ2-2; 11 bases line up with TRBD2. Trimming removed 5 bases from V and 6 bases from J; junction bases left unmatched: 5. The CDR3 has 15 amino acids. Germline V gene sequence: CDR1 MNHEY, CDR2 SVGEGT.

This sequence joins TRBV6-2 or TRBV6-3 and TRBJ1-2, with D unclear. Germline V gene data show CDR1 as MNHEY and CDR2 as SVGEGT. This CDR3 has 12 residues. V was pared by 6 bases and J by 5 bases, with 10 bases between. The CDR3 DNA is TGTGCCAGCAGCTCGCCCGGGTATGGCTACACCTTC. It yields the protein CASSSPGYGYTF.

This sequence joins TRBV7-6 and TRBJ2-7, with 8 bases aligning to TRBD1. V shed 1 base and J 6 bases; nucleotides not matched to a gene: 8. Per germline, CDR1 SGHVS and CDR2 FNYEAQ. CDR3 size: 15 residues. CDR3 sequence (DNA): TGTGCCAGCAGCTTAGAAACAGGGGGAATTGGCGAGCAGTACGTC. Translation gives CASSLETGGIGEQYV.

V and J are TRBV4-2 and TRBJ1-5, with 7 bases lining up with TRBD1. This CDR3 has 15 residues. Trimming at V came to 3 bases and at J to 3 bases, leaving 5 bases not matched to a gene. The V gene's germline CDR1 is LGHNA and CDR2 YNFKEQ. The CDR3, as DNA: TGTGCCAGCAGCCAGGACAGGTTTTCCAATCAGCCCCAGCATTTT. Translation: CASSQDRFSNQPQHF.

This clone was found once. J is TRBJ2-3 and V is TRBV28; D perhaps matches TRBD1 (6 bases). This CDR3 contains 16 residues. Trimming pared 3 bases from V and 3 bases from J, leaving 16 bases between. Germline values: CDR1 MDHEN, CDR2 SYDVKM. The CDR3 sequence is CASSFRQVWGTDTQYF. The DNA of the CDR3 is TGTGCCAGCAGTTTCAGACAGGTCTGGGGTACAGATACGCAGTATTTT.

CDR3 sequence reads: CASSLAPGTSGGISSTDTQYF. DNA for the CDR3: TGCGCCAGCAGCTTGGCGCCAGGGACTAGCGGGGGGATATCTAGCACAGATACGCAGTATTTT. The V and J genes are TRBV5-1 and TRBJ2-3, with 15 bases matching TRBD2. With V trimmed by 0 bases and J by 0 bases, 11 bases remained unmatched. Germline values: CDR1 SGHRS, CDR2 YFSETQ. The CDR3 runs to 21 residues. Using reference TRBV5-1 and TRBJ2-3 for the parts outside the CDR3, the full variable domain is KAGVTQTPRYLIKTRGQQVTLSCSPISGHRSVSWYQQTPGQGLQFLFEYFSETQRNKGNFPGRFSGRQFSNSRSEMNVSTLELGDSALYLCASSLAPGTSGGISSTDTQYFGPGTRLTVL.

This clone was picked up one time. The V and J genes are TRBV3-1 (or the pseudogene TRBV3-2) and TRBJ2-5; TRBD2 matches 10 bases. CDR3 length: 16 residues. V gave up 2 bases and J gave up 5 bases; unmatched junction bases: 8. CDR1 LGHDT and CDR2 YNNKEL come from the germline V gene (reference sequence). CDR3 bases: TGTGCCAGCAGCCAACCTTTAGCGGGAGGAAGGGAGACCCAGTACTTC. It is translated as CASSQPLAGGRETQYF.

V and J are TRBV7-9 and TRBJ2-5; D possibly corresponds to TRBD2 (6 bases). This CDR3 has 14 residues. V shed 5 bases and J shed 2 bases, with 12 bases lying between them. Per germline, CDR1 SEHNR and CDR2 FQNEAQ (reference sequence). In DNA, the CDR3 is TGTGCCAGCAGCCTCTGGGGGGAGCAAGAGACCCAGTACTTC. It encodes CASSLWGEQETQYF.

In nucleotides, the CDR3 is TGTGCCAGCAGTTTACGGGGGGCAGATGGCTACACCTTC. This gives the protein CASSLRGADGYTF. The chain has TRBV27 and TRBJ1-2, with a weak D call TRBD1 (6 bases). There are 13 residues in the CDR3. Germline CDR1 reads MNHEY; CDR2 reads SMNVEV (reference sequence). V lost 2 bases to trimming and J lost 6 bases, with 10 bases between them.

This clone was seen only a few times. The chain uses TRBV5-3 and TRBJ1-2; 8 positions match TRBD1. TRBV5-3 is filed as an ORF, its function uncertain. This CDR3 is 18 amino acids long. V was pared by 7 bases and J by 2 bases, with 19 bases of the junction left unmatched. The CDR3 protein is CARHKQGARELRNYGYTF. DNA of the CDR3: TGTGCCAGACATAAGCAGGGGGCGCGGGAGTTAAGAAACTATGGCTACACCTTC.

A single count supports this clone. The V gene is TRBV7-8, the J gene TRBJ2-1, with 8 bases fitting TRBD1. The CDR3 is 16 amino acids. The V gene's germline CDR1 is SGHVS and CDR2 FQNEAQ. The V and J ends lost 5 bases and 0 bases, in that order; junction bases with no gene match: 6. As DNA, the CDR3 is TGTGCCAGCAGCACTCGACAGGGGAGCTCCTACAATGAGCAGTTCTTC. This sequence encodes CASSTRQGSSYNEQFF.

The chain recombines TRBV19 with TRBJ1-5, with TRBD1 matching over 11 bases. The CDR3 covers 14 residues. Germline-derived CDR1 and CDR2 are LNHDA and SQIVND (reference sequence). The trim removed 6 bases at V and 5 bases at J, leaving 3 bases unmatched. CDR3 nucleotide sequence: TGTGCCAGTAGCCCGGACAGGGGGCATCAGCCCCAGCATTTT. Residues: CASSPDRGHQPQHF.

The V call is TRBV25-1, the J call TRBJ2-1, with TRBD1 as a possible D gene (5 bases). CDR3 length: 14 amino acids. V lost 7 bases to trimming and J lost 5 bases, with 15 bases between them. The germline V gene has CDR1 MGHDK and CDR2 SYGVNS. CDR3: CASIGVRRNNEQFF. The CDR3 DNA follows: TGTGCCAGCATAGGGGTCCGCAGGAACAATGAGCAGTTCTTC. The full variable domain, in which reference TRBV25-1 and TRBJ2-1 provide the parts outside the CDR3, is EADIYQTPRYLVIGTGKKITLECSQTMGHDKMYWYQQDPGMELHLIHYSYGVNSTEKGDLSSESTVSRIRTEHFPLTLESARPSHTSQYLCASIGVRRNNEQFFGPGTRLTVL.

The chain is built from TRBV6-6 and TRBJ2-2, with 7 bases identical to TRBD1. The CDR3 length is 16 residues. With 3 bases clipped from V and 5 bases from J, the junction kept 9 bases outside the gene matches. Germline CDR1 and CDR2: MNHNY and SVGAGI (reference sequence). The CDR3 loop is CASSYGQGVGTGELFF. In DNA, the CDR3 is TGTGCCAGCAGTTATGGGCAGGGGGTAGGGACCGGGGAGCTGTTTTTT.

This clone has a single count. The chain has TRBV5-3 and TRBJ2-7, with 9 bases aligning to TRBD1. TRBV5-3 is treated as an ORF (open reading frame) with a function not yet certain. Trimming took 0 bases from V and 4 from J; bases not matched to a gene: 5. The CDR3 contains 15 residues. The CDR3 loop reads CARSLGDRDVYEQYV. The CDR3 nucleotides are TGTGCCAGAAGCTTGGGGGACAGGGATGTTTACGAGCAGTACGTC.

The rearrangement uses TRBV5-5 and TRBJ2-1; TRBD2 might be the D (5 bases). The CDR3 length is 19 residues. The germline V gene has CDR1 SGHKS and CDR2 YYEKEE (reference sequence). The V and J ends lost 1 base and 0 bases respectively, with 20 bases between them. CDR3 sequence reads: CASSLSPSQWESSYNEQFF. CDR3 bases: TGTGCCAGCAGCTTGTCACCCTCTCAGTGGGAGAGCTCCTACAATGAGCAGTTCTTC.

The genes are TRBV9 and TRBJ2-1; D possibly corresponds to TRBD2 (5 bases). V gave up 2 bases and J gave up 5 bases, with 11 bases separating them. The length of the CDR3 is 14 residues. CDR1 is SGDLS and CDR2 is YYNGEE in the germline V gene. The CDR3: CASSVGGRNNEQFF. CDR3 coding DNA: TGTGCCAGCAGCGTGGGCGGGCGTAACAATGAGCAGTTCTTC.

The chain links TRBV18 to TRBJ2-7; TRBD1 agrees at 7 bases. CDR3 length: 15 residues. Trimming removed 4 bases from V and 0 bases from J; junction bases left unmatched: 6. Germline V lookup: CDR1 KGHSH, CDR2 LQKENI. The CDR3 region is CASSRRDRNSYEQYF. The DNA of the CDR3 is TGTGCCAGCTCACGTCGGGACAGAAACTCCTACGAGCAGTACTTC.

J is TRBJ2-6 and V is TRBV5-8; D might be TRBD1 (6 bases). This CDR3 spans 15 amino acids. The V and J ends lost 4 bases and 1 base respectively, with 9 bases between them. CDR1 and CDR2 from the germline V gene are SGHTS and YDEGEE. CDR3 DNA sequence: TGTGCCAGCAGCCGCGACAGGTCTGGGGCCAACGTCCTGACTTTC. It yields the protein CASSRDRSGANVLTF.

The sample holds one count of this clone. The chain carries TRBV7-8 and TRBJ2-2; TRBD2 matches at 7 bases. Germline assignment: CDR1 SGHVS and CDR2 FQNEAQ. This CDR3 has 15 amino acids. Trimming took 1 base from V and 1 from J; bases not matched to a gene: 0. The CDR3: CASSLGGRNTGELFF. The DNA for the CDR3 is TGTGCCAGCAGCTTAGGCGGGAGGAACACCGGGGAGCTGTTTTTT.

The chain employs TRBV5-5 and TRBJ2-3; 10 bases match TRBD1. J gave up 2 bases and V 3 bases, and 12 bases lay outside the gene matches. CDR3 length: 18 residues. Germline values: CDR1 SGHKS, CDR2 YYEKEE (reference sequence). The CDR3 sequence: CASSYRDRGSPHTDTQYF. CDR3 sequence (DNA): TGTGCCAGCAGCTATAGGGACAGGGGATCCCCACACACAGATACGCAGTATTTT.

DNA for the CDR3: TGTGCCAGCAGCTTAGCGCCCAGGGGGTATGGAAACACCATATATTTT. This codes for CASSLAPRGYGNTIYF. The rearrangement links TRBV7-8 to TRBJ1-3; the match to TRBD1 covers 7 bases. J lost 3 bases, V lost 0 bases, and 5 bases had no gene match. The CDR3 covers 16 residues. Germline V lookup: CDR1 SGHVS, CDR2 FQNEAQ.